The clone carrying this T cell receptor beta chain was counted only a few times. The target antigen is unknown. The CDR3 runs 16 residues. The V and J ends lost 0 bases and 3 bases, in that order; junction bases with no gene match: 8. The V gene's germline CDR1 is DFQATT and CDR2 SNEGSKA (reference sequence). This record comes from a study of T cells after yellow fever vaccination. TCRdb ran MiXCR on the 5' RACE reads and lists one entry per CDR3 protein. The sample includes some 120,000 distinct CDR3 sequences, about 15% seen only once; the top ten take 40% to 45%. The study's findings and limits: Abundant contaminating clonotypes from the bulk population could appear in FACS-sorted repertoires. A limited proportion of clonotypes was detected within both the CD4 and CD8 compartments.

The V and J genes are TRBV20-1 and TRBJ2-3; 8 nucleotides agree with TRBD2. This receptor was obtained from a man younger than 35 who received the YFV17D yellow fever vaccine. Sequencing used CD8+ T cells sorted from PBMCs, obtained 5 days after the yellow fever booster vaccination. The CDR3 DNA follows: TGCAGTGCTAGAGAGGGGCGGGGGGAAGGAACAGATACGCAGTATTTT. Its translation is CSAREGRGEGTDTQYF.